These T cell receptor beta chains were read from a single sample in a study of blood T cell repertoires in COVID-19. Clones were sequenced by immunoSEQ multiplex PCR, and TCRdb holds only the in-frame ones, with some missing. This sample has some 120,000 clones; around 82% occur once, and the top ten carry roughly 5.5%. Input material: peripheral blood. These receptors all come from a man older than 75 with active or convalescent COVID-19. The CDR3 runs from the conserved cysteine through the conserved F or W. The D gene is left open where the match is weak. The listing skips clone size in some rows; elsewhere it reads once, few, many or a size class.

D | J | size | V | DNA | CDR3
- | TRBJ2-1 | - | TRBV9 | TGTGCCAGCAGCGTAGGGTTACCGCGCGAGCAGTTCTTC | CASSVGLPREQFF
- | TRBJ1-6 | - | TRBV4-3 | TGCGCCAGCAGCCAAGAAAGGAGTTCACCCCTCCACTTT | CASSQERSSPLHF
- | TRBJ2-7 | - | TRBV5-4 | TGTGCCAGCAGCTTCGTAGGGGGGGCCACCTACGAGCAGTACTTC | CASSFVGGATYEQYF
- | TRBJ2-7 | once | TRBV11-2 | TGTGCCAGCAGCTTAATGCCGGGCGAGCAGTACTTC | CASSLMPGEQYF
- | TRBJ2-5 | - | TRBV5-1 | TGCGCCAGCAGCTTGGAGGCAAGAGGGCAAGAGACCCAGTACTTC | CASSLEARGQETQYF
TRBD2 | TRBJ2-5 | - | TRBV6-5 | TGTGCCAGCAGTTCGGAGCGGGGGGGCCGGGAGACCCAGTACTTC | CASSSERGGRETQYF
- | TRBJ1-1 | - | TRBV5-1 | TGCGCCAGCAGCTTGGATGGGGGGACTGAAGCTTTCTTT | CASSLDGGTEAFF
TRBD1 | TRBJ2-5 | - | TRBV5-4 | TGTGCCAGCAGCTTGGTCAGGGGGACGCGCGAGACCCAGTACTTC | CASSLVRGTRETQYF
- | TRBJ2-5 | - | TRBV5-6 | TGTGCCAGCAGCTCCTCCGGAAAATTGGGTACAGGAGAGACCCAGTACTTC | CASSSSGKLGTGETQYF
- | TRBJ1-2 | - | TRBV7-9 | TGTGCCAGCAGCTTAGACGGCTATGGCTACACCTTC | CASSLDGYGYTF
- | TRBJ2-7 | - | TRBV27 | TGTGCCAGCAGTCCAAACAGGGCCGAGCAGTACTTC | CASSPNRAEQYF
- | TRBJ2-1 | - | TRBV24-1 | TGTGCCACCAGTGAATCCGGGACAGAGCAGTTCTTC | CATSESGTEQFF
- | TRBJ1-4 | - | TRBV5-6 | TGTGCCAGCAGCTTGCCTGCAAGGGGGGAAAAACTGTTTTTT | CASSLPARGEKLFF
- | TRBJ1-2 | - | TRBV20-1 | TGCAGTGCCGGCTTCGGGTATGGCTACACCTTC | CSAGFGYGYTF
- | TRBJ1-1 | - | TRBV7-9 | TGTGCCAGCAGCTTAGACAGCCACACTGAAGCTTTCTTT | CASSLDSHTEAFF
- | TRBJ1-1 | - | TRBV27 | TGTGCCAGCAGTGGAGTTTACACTGAAGCTTTCTTT | CASSGVYTEAFF
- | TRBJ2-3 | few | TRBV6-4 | TGTGCCAGCAGTGCTTCTAGCCTAGATACGCAGTATTTT | CASSASSLDTQYF